What follows are 10 T cell receptor beta chains derived from one specimen sequenced in a study of chemoradiotherapy in HPV16-positive cancers. Only in-frame clones appear in the TCRdb table, and some are missing; sequencing was by immunoSEQ multiplex PCR. The sample records 2,100 or so clones, about 73% being singletons. This material was obtained from a patient who underwent chemoradiotherapy. Receptors originate from a human donor with HPV-associated anogenital cancer.

The chain carries TRBV7-3 and TRBJ2-3, with unresolved D. Trimming took 1 base from V and 6 from J, leaving 8 bases between them. The CDR3 loop spans 13 amino acids. In germline, CDR1 is SGHTA, CDR2 FQGTGA. The CDR3 here is CASSLNVIDTQYF. The CDR3 nucleotides are TGTGCCAGCAGCTTAAACGTCATTGATACGCAGTATTTT.

The rearrangement uses TRBV19 and TRBJ2-3, with 11 bases fitting TRBD2. In germline, CDR1 is LNHDA, CDR2 SQIVND (reference sequence). The CDR3 spans 16 residues. V gave up 5 bases and J gave up 3 bases; unmatched junction bases: 7. CDR3 in DNA: TGTGCCAGTAGTCAACAGGGACTAGCGGAAACAGATACGCAGTATTTT. Translating gives CASSQQGLAETDTQYF.

This chain links TRBV7-9 with TRBJ2-7; D is perhaps TRBD1 (6 bases). The CDR3 consists of 13 residues. Looked up from germline, CDR1 is SEHNR and CDR2 is FQNEAQ (reference sequence). Between the trimmed V and J ends, which lost 10 bases and 1 base, there was a span of 14 bases. CDR3 sequence (DNA): TGTGCCACAGGGGATGGGGGTTCCTACGAGCAGTACTTC. It is translated as CATGDGGSYEQYF.

The V gene is TRBV19, the J gene TRBJ2-2; 12 bases agree with TRBD2. CDR1 LNHDA and CDR2 SQIVND come from the germline V gene (reference sequence). Trimming removed 3 bases from V and 4 bases from J; junction bases left unmatched: 3. This CDR3 has 16 residues. CDR3 region: CASSILAGGPTGELFF. The CDR3 DNA sequence: TGTGCCAGTAGTATTCTAGCGGGAGGGCCCACCGGGGAGCTGTTTTTT.

The chain carries TRBV5-4 and TRBJ2-7; D might be TRBD2 (5 bases). CDR1 is SGHNT, CDR2 YYREEE, per germline (reference sequence). The CDR3 extends over 15 amino acids. Trimming took 1 base from V and 1 from J, leaving 12 bases between them. CDR3 in amino acids: CASSLMAEGSYEQYF. In nucleotides, the CDR3 is TGTGCCAGCAGCTTGATGGCAGAGGGTTCCTACGAGCAGTACTTC.

This sequence joins TRBV19 and TRBJ1-1; unclear D gene. The germline CDR1 and CDR2 sequences are LNHDA and SQIVND (reference sequence). V was shortened by 5 bases and J by 1 base, with 14 bases between the two germline ends. CDR3 size: 15 residues. The CDR3 DNA reads TGTGCCAGTAGTCCCGGACGGATCGGGAACACTGAAGCTTTCTTT. This translates into CASSPGRIGNTEAFF.

V and J are TRBV4-3 and TRBJ2-7; D possibly corresponds to TRBD1 (7 bases). V was shortened by 0 bases and J by 4 bases, with 16 bases between the two germline ends. The CDR3 is 16 amino acids. Per germline, CDR1 LGHNA and CDR2 YSLEER. In DNA, the CDR3 is TGCGCCAGCAGCCAAGATACGGGGGCAGGGGGTTACGAGCAGTACTTC. Amino acid sequence: CASSQDTGAGGYEQYF.

V is TRBV18 and J is TRBJ1-2, with D possibly TRBD1 on 6 matching bases. Germline loops: CDR1 KGHSH, CDR2 LQKENI. Trimming removed 2 bases at V and 2 bases at J, with 15 bases between. The CDR3 has 16 amino acids. CDR3 in DNA: TGTGCCAGCTCACCAGTCCAGGGGAGGGAAAACTATGGCTACACCTTC. It is translated as CASSPVQGRENYGYTF. Looking up the rest from reference TRBV18 and TRBJ1-2 gives the full variable domain: NAGVMQNPRHLVRRRGQEARLRCSPMKGHSHVYWYRQLPEEGLKFMVYLQKENIIDESGMPKERFSAEFPKEGPSILRIQQVVRGDSAAYFCASSPVQGRENYGYTFGSGTRLTVV.

V usage is TRBV12-2 and J usage is TRBJ2-1; the table's D gene call, TRBD2, was not cross checked with the DNA. TRBV12-2 is a pseudogene segment. The CDR3 runs 18 residues. In DNA, the CDR3 is TGTGCAAGTCGCTTACCTGATACTTCGGGGGGCTCCTACAATGAGCAGTTCTTC. Protein product: CASRLPDTSGGSYNEQFF.

This chain uses TRBV5-1 with TRBJ2-3, with D unclear. V shed 0 bases and J shed 3 bases, with 11 bases lying between them. CDR3 length: 15 amino acids. Germline CDR1 SGHRS, CDR2 YFSETQ. DNA of the CDR3: TGCGCCAGCAGCTTGGCGGCTAGATCAACAGATACGCAGTATTTT. It is translated as CASSLAARSTDTQYF. Looking up the rest from reference TRBV5-1 and TRBJ2-3 gives the full variable domain: KAGVTQTPRYLIKTRGQQVTLSCSPISGHRSVSWYQQTPGQGLQFLFEYFSETQRNKGNFPGRFSGRQFSNSRSEMNVSTLELGDSALYLCASSLAARSTDTQYFGPGTRLTVL.